The 31 T cell receptor beta chains below come from one sample, sequenced in a study of CD8 T cells in ankylosing spondylitis. TCRdb re-analysed the 5' RACE reads in MiXCR, keeping a single row per CDR3 protein. The table lists under 400,000 distinct CDR3 sequences, more than 9% of them singletons. The specimen sequenced was blood, either unsorted or a sorted T cell fraction (not recorded which). The receptors come from a female donor with ankylosing spondylitis or in good health (not recorded which).

This clonotype was seen repeatedly, ten times or more. The V call is TRBV28, the J call TRBJ2-3, with D possibly TRBD1 on 6 matching bases. Germline assignment: CDR1 MDHEN and CDR2 SYDVKM. This CDR3 spans 15 amino acids. V shed 4 bases and J shed 3 bases, with 14 bases lying between them. Here the CDR3 reads CASSSSGVGTDTQYF. CDR3 DNA sequence: TGTGCCAGCAGTTCATCAGGGGTCGGGACAGATACGCAGTATTTT.

This clonotype has a count of ten or more. V gene TRBV20-1 combines with J gene TRBJ2-4; 8 bases are a match to TRBD1. The CDR3 has 14 amino acids. Per germline, CDR1 DFQATT and CDR2 SNEGSKA (reference sequence). The J segment lost 3 bases and the V segment lost 5 bases, leaving 6 bases of the junction unmatched. The CDR3 region has the DNA TGCAGTGCTCCGGACAGGGAAGGCAAAAACATTCAGTACTTC. It specifies CSAPDREGKNIQYF.

J is TRBJ2-7 and V is TRBV5-1, with 8 bases matching TRBD1. Losses at the gene ends were 0 bases for V and 2 bases for J; bases not matched to a gene: 16. CDR1 is SGHRS, CDR2 YFSETQ, per germline. This CDR3 has 19 amino acids. CDR3 coding DNA: TGCGCCAGCAGCTTGGTTAGGACAGGGACTTCTTCTTCCACCTACGAGCAGTACTTC. This translates into CASSLVRTGTSSSTYEQYF.

This chain connects TRBV20-1 to TRBJ2-5, with D possibly matching TRBD1 (6 bases). Per the germline V gene, CDR1 is DFQATT and CDR2 is SNEGSKA (reference sequence). The CDR3 loop spans 13 amino acids. Trimming left V 4 bases short and J 5 bases short, with 14 bases between. CDR3 sequence: CSATIGGFETQYF. In DNA form, the CDR3 reads TGCAGTGCTACCATAGGGGGATTCGAGACCCAGTACTTC.

This clonotype was detected ten times or more. The chain employs TRBV12-3 or TRBV12-4 and TRBJ2-1, with 10 bases aligning to TRBD1. Trimming took 7 bases from V and 4 from J; bases not matched to a gene: 7. CDR3 length equals 15 residues. CDR3 region: CASNAGTGVYNEQFF. CDR3 nucleotide sequence: TGTGCCAGCAATGCCGGGACAGGGGTTTACAATGAGCAGTTCTTC.

This clonotype was counted at least ten times. V is TRBV6-1 and J is TRBJ2-2; no reliable D call. The V gene lost 6 bases and the J gene lost 1 base, with 12 bases spanning the gap. The CDR3 sequence is 15 residues long. The V gene's germline CDR1 is MNHNS and CDR2 SASEGT. CDR3 sequence reads: CASRSGSQNTGELFF. The CDR3 DNA sequence: TGTGCCAGCAGGTCGGGCAGCCAGAACACCGGGGAGCTGTTTTTT.

This clonotype has ten or more counts. V gene TRBV3-1 combines with J gene TRBJ2-3; no clear D. This CDR3 region has 15 residues. From germline, CDR1 is LGHDT and CDR2 YNNKEL (reference sequence). Trimming shortened V by 1 base and J by 0 bases, and 8 bases separated the two germline ends. The CDR3 bases are TGTGCCAGCAGCCAAGGAAGGGCTAGCACAGATACGCAGTATTTT. Its protein is CASSQGRASTDTQYF.

This clonotype came up many times. J is TRBJ2-4 and V is TRBV3-1; TRBD2 might be the D (6 bases). CDR1 is LGHDT, CDR2 YNNKEL, per germline (reference sequence). This CDR3 region has 14 residues. Trimming shortened V by 4 bases and J by 0 bases, and 7 bases separated the two germline ends. As DNA, the CDR3 is TGTGCCAGCAGCCCGGGACTAGCCAAAAACATTCAGTACTTC. This encodes CASSPGLAKNIQYF. The variable domain in full, completed from reference TRBV3-1 and TRBJ2-4, reads DTAVSQTPKYLVTQMGNDKSIKCEQNLGHDTMYWYKQDSKKFLKIMFSYNNKELIINETVPNRFSPKSPDKAHLNLHINSLELGDSAVYFCASSPGLAKNIQYFGAGTRLSVL.

This clonotype was picked up many times. The rearrangement joins TRBV20-1 to TRBJ1-4, with a weak D call TRBD1 (6 bases). V was clipped by 6 bases and J by 5 bases, with 13 bases between them. Germline loops: CDR1 DFQATT, CDR2 SNEGSKA (reference sequence). The CDR3 has 13 residues. DNA for the CDR3: TGCAGTGCCAACGGGGGCCGGAATGAAAAACTGTTTTTT. Protein product: CSANGGRNEKLFF.

In its sample, this clonotype was seen many times. The genes are TRBV12-3 or TRBV12-4 and TRBJ2-5; D may be TRBD1 (5 bases). The CDR3 contains 14 residues. V was cut by 3 bases and J by 4 bases, with 12 bases left in between. As DNA, the CDR3 is TGTGCCAGCAGTTTGACGAACAGGATAGAGACCCAGTACTTC. Its protein product is CASSLTNRIETQYF.

For the CDR3, the DNA is TGTGCCAGCAGCTTGAAAGACGGAAGCACAGATACGCAGTATTTT. Translating it yields CASSLKDGSTDTQYF. The genes are TRBV5-5 and TRBJ2-3; D gene ambiguous. V lost 1 base to trimming and J lost 0 bases, with 9 bases between them. The length of the CDR3 is 15 residues. The germline V gene encodes CDR1 SGHKS and CDR2 YYEKEE (reference sequence).

Regarding this clonotype: As the CDR3 is not closed by the conserved phenylalanine or tryptophan, this likely results from a read error. The rearrangement links TRBV27 to TRBJ2-1; 10 positions agree with TRBD2. There are 15 residues in the CDR3. The trim removed 8 bases at V and 8 bases at J, leaving 12 bases unmatched. CDR1 and CDR2 from the germline V gene are MNHEY and SMNVEV (reference sequence). CDR3 loop: CASGASGRFTDEQFL. Written as DNA, the CDR3 is TGTGCCAGCGGAGCTAGCGGGAGATTTACAGATGAGCAGTTCTTA.

This clonotype was seen at least ten times. The chain uses TRBV10-3 and TRBJ1-3; D is uncertain. This CDR3 region has 15 residues. V lost 3 bases and J 4 bases, leaving 13 bases between the germline ends. Germline V lookup: CDR1 ENHRY, CDR2 SYGVKD. Here the CDR3 reads CAISDTGMVGNTIYF. The CDR3 nucleotides read TGTGCCATCAGTGATACCGGTATGGTGGGAAACACCATATATTTT.

V is TRBV2 and J is TRBJ2-2; D ambiguous. CDR1 and CDR2 from the germline V gene are SNHLY and FYNNEI. The length of the CDR3 is 14 residues. Trimming stripped 8 bases from V and 0 bases from J, with 10 bases between. CDR3 in amino acids: CASLPPPNTGELFF. CDR3 DNA: TGTGCCAGCCTGCCCCCCCCGAACACCGGGGAGCTGTTTTTT.

This clonotype was seen only a few times. The chain uses TRBV12-3 or TRBV12-4 and TRBJ1-1; no clear D. V shed 6 bases and J shed 2 bases, with 19 bases lying between them. The CDR3 spans 16 residues. The CDR3 nucleotides read TGTGCCAGCAGCTCCCCCCGAGGAGGCGTTAACACTGAAGCTTTCTTT. This sequence encodes CASSSPRGGVNTEAFF.

This clonotype was picked up a small number of times. The chain uses TRBV5-1 and TRBJ2-3; 7 positions match TRBD1. Germline V gene sequence: CDR1 SGHRS, CDR2 YFSETQ. The CDR3 runs 15 residues. The trim removed 2 bases at V and 4 bases at J, leaving 7 bases unmatched. DNA for the CDR3: TGCGCCAGCAGCTTATCCCCCCAGGGGGCAGATACGCAGTATTTT. This gives the protein CASSLSPQGADTQYF.

This clonotype was seen only a few times. The chain has TRBV7-2 and TRBJ2-7; 11 nucleotides match TRBD1. Trimming cost V 6 bases and J 6 bases; bases outside gene matches: 10. This CDR3 is built from 15 residues. Germline V gene data show CDR1 as SGHTA and CDR2 as FQGNSA. The CDR3 loop is CASSSGQGAFFEQYF. CDR3 DNA: TGTGCCAGCAGTTCTGGACAGGGGGCGTTCTTCGAGCAGTACTTC.

This clonotype has only a few counts. The chain joins TRBV5-6 to TRBJ1-2, with 7 bases identical to TRBD1. Looked up from germline, CDR1 is SGHDT and CDR2 is YYEEEE. With V trimmed by 3 bases and J by 8 bases, 16 bases remained unmatched. The CDR3 extends over 16 amino acids. CDR3 protein: CASSWWVDRAIRGYTF. The CDR3 bases are TGTGCCAGCAGCTGGTGGGTCGACAGGGCGATTCGCGGCTACACCTTC.

The genes are TRBV20-1 and TRBJ2-7; D is undetermined. The CDR3 spans 15 residues. Trimming shortened V by 0 bases and J by 0 bases, and 12 bases separated the two germline ends. Looked up from germline, CDR1 is DFQATT and CDR2 is SNEGSKA (reference sequence). The CDR3 sequence: CSARDQAQSSYEQYF. The CDR3 DNA follows: TGCAGTGCTAGAGATCAGGCGCAAAGCTCCTACGAGCAGTACTTC.

This clonotype was picked up many times. The chain couples TRBV11-2 to TRBJ2-1; weak D call: TRBD2 (6 bases). The CDR3 is 17 residues long. V dropped 0 bases and J dropped 5 bases, with 17 bases sitting between them. Germline V CDR1 and CDR2: SGHAT, FQNNGV. In DNA form, the CDR3 reads TGTGCCAGCAGCTTAGATCCGGTAGCGGAACTAAACAATGAGCAGTTCTTC. Translation gives CASSLDPVAELNNEQFF.

In regard to this clonotype: As the CDR3 is not closed by the conserved phenylalanine or tryptophan, this likely results from a read error. The chain employs TRBV20-1 and TRBJ2-1; possible D gene TRBD2, 5 bases. This CDR3 region has 13 residues. Per germline, CDR1 DFQATT and CDR2 SNEGSKA (reference sequence). Trimming removed 8 bases from V and 10 bases from J, with 21 bases in between. The CDR3 protein is CSSSHTVRGEQFS. The CDR3 DNA reads TGCAGTTCATCGCATACGGTACGAGGGGAGCAGTTCTCC.

This clonotype appeared many times. CDR3 residues: CSARTIDTGEQFF. The CDR3 nucleotides are TGCAGTGCTAGGACCATCGACACGGGTGAGCAGTTCTTC. The rearrangement uses TRBV20-1 and TRBJ2-1; D gene ambiguous. Germline CDR1 is DFQATT and CDR2 is SNEGSKA (reference sequence). The CDR3 loop spans 13 amino acids. Trimming removed 3 bases from V and 9 bases from J, with 15 bases in between.

At least ten counts were recorded for this clonotype. The chain recombines TRBV29-1 with TRBJ2-2; unclear D gene. The V end was cut by 6 bases, the J end by 0 bases, with 17 bases between. CDR1 SQVTM and CDR2 ANQGSEA come from the germline V gene. The CDR3 consists of 16 residues. The CDR3 nucleotides read TGCAGCGTCCTCCTAGGTGCAGGCTCGAACACCGGGGAGCTGTTTTTT. This gives the protein CSVLLGAGSNTGELFF.

The table lists this clonotype with many counts. The rearrangement links TRBV7-6 to TRBJ2-1; D perhaps matches TRBD1 (6 bases). CDR3 length: 17 amino acids. V lost 4 bases and J 0 bases, leaving 16 bases between the germline ends. The germline gives CDR1 SGHVS, CDR2 FNYEAQ. The CDR3 is CASSSLLGASSYNEQFF. CDR3 bases: TGTGCCAGCAGCTCCCTTTTGGGGGCGAGCTCCTACAATGAGCAGTTCTTC.

This chain uses TRBV29-1 with TRBJ2-1; the D gene could be TRBD1 or TRBD2 (7 bases each). The CDR3 consists of 13 residues. The V and J ends lost 8 bases and 4 bases respectively, with 15 bases between them. CDR1 and CDR2 from the germline V gene are SQVTM and ANQGSEA. As DNA, the CDR3 is TGCAGCTCAGGGGGGGGGGGTTACAATGAGCAGTTCTTC. As protein: CSSGGGGYNEQFF.

This clonotype was detected a few times. The chain employs TRBV20-1 and TRBJ2-7; D is undetermined. Germline V lookup: CDR1 DFQATT, CDR2 SNEGSKA (reference sequence). The V end lost 3 bases, the J end lost 6 bases, and 18 bases lay between the germline ends. The CDR3 has 14 residues. CDR3 residues: CSASSHTSPGEQYF. The CDR3, as DNA: TGCAGTGCTAGCTCGCACACGTCCCCAGGCGAGCAGTACTTC.

The CDR3 sequence is CASSGKTGTGDGSGYTF. CDR3 coding DNA: TGTGCCAGCAGCGGCAAAACCGGGACAGGGGATGGGAGCGGCTACACCTTC. This sequence joins TRBV5-6 and TRBJ1-2; TRBD1 matches 10 bases. The CDR3 consists of 17 residues. Germline-derived CDR1 and CDR2 are SGHDT and YYEEEE. Unmatched junction bases numbered 17, after V lost 4 bases and J lost 8 bases. Using reference TRBV5-6 and TRBJ1-2 for the parts outside the CDR3, the full variable domain is DAGVTQSPTHLIKTRGQQVTLRCSPKSGHDTVSWYQQALGQGPQFIFQYYEEEERQRGNFPDRFSGHQFPNYSSELNVNALLLGDSALYLCASSGKTGTGDGSGYTFGSGTRLTVV.

In its sample, this clonotype was seen many times. This chain uses TRBV15 with TRBJ2-1; 7 nucleotides agree with TRBD2. V trimming: 0 bases; J trimming: 2 bases; junction bases outside the gene matches: 7. Germline CDR1 reads LNHNV; CDR2 reads YYDKDF (reference sequence). The CDR3 is 17 residues long. CDR3 in amino acids: CATSRDVAGATYNEQFF. CDR3 DNA sequence: TGTGCCACCAGCAGAGATGTGGCGGGAGCTACCTACAATGAGCAGTTCTTC.

This clonotype was detected many times. This chain uses TRBV6-2 or TRBV6-3 with TRBJ1-2; TRBD1 is a possible D gene (6 bases). Germline V gene lookup returns CDR1 MNHEY and CDR2 SVGEGT. This CDR3 is built from 15 residues. V was pared by 6 bases and J by 4 bases, with 18 bases between. Written as DNA, the CDR3 is TGTGCCAGCAGAACAAGGACAGCTCCCGGCTATGGCTACACCTTC. Amino acids: CASRTRTAPGYGYTF.

The chain links TRBV6-2 or TRBV6-3 to TRBJ2-2; no clear D. Germline assignment: CDR1 MNHEY and CDR2 SVGEGT. The V gene lost 6 bases and the J gene lost 1 base, with 9 bases spanning the gap. The CDR3 is made up of 14 amino acids. CDR3 bases: TGTGCCAGCAGGGATCTCAAGAACACCGGGGAGCTGTTTTTT. Protein sequence: CASRDLKNTGELFF.

The chain is built from TRBV20-1 and TRBJ1-4; possible D gene TRBD1, 5 bases. Trimming took 5 bases from V and 7 from J, leaving 14 bases between them. In germline, CDR1 is DFQATT, CDR2 SNEGSKA (reference sequence). The CDR3 runs to 13 residues. The CDR3 bases are TGCAGTGCTCAGCTAGGTGGGGGTGAAAAACTGTTTTTT. Its translation is CSAQLGGGEKLFF.